The clone carrying this T cell receptor (beta chain) was seen a few times. No antigen is known for it. This entry belongs to a study of cytomegalovirus exposure and HLA in healthy donors. PCR employed 60 Vbeta and 13 Jbeta primers. Libraries were prepared by immunoSEQ multiplex PCR; TCRdb keeps only in-frame clonotypes and omits some of them. The sample shows over 40,000 clones, around 68% of them seen only once. Germline V CDR1 and CDR2: LNHDA, SQIVND (reference sequence). The germline V and J ends were trimmed by 3 bases and 2 bases, with 14 bases remaining between them. The CDR3 length is 16 residues. General observations from the study: TCR beta V segments were, for the most part, productive about 87% or about 30% of the time in an earlier analysis. As confirmed in vitro, a few CMV-associated chains were specific for CMV antigens.

Sequences were obtained from PBMCs. The receptor was derived from a man under 40 in good health and CMV-seronegative. The chain carries TRBV19 and TRBJ1-3; a possible D gene is TRBD1 (5 bases). CDR3 sequence: CASSILQAAAGNTIYF. DNA for the CDR3: TGTGCCAGTAGTATCCTACAGGCGGCGGCTGGAAACACCATATATTTT.